The 2 T cell receptor beta chains in this list originate from one sample, sequenced in a study of cytomegalovirus exposure and HLA in healthy donors. Researchers ran the PCR with 60 Vbeta and 13 Jbeta primers. Profiling relied on immunoSEQ multiplex PCR, and the TCRdb table lists in-frame clones only, not all of them. The table shows over 150,000 clones, with about 79% occurring only once. Sequencing was done on a sample of PBMCs. These TCRs come from a boy aged 2 to 10 in good health and CMV-seronegative.

This sequence joins TRBV18 and TRBJ1-2, with a weak D call TRBD1 (5 bases). Germline-derived CDR1 and CDR2 are KGHSH and LQKENI. The germline V and J ends were trimmed by 2 bases and 8 bases, with 18 bases remaining between them. The CDR3 runs 15 residues. CDR3 in amino acids: CASSPSQVGGDGYTF. The CDR3 DNA reads TGTGCCAGCTCACCATCCCAAGTGGGGGGAGACGGCTACACCTTC.

The chain combines TRBV7-9 with TRBJ2-5; no reliable D call. The CDR3 is 13 amino acids. V was cut by 1 base and J by 5 bases, with 8 bases left in between. Germline loops: CDR1 SEHNR, CDR2 FQNEAQ (reference sequence). The CDR3 coding sequence is TGTGCCAGCAGCTTAGAAGAGTCGGAGACCCAGTACTTC. Amino acid sequence: CASSLEESETQYF.